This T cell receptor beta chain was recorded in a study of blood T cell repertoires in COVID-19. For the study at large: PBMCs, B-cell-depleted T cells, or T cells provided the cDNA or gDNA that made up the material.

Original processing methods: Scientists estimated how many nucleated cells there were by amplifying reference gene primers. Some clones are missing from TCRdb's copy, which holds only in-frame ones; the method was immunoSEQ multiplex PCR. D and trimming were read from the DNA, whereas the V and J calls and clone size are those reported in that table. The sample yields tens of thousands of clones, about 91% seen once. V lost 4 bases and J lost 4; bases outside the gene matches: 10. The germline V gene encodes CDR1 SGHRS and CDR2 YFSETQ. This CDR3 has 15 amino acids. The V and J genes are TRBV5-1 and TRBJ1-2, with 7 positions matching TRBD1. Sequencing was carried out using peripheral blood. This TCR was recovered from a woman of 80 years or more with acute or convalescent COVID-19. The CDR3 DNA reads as TGCGCCAGCAGCGATCAACAGGGGACCTTCTATGGCTACACCTTC. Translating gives CASSDQQGTFYGYTF.